This T cell receptor (beta chain) was observed in a study of cytomegalovirus exposure and HLA in healthy donors. The PCR used 60 Vbeta and 13 Jbeta primers. The repertoire was sequenced with immunoSEQ multiplex PCR; TCRdb's copy has only in-frame clones and lacks some. This table holds 85,000 to 130,000 clones, approximately 85% found once. The origin of this receptor is a man aged 50 or older in good health and CMV-seronegative. The material sequenced was PBMCs.

CDR3 protein: CASLGDKLEAFF. The CDR3 DNA is TGTGCCAGTTTAGGGGACAAATTAGAAGCTTTCTTT. V and J are TRBV19 and TRBJ1-1; D is possibly TRBD1 (6 bases). Germline CDR1 is LNHDA and CDR2 is SQIVND (reference sequence). V was cut by 8 bases and J by 8 bases, with 15 bases left in between. The CDR3 extends over 12 amino acids. The complete variable domain, with remaining parts taken from reference TRBV19 and TRBJ1-1, reads DGGITQSPKYLFRKEGQNVTLSCEQNLNHDAMYWYRQDPGQGLRLIYYSQIVNDFQKGDIAEGYSVSREKKESFPLTVTSAQKNPTAFYLCASLGDKLEAFFGQGTRLTVV.